Listed below are T cell receptor beta chains from one sample, sequenced in a study of beta chain features in type 1 diabetes. Using immunoSEQ multiplex PCR, the repertoire was profiled, and TCRdb retains in-frame clones only, with some absent. Of just over 450,000 clones in the sample, 30% were seen once. The specimen sequenced was naive CD4+ T cells from blood. All receptors come from a young man in good health. CDR3s include the opening cysteine and the closing phenylalanine or tryptophan. D genes are given only for firm matches. Expanded clones are given a class, and other clones once, few, many or no size at all.

D | J | size | V | CDR3 | DNA
TRBD2 | TRBJ2-1 | - | TRBV10-3 | CAISESGLAGPPEQFF | TGTGCCATCAGTGAGTCGGGTTTAGCGGGTCCGCCTGAGCAGTTCTTC
- | TRBJ2-1 | - | TRBV6-5 | CASSGERAAYNEQFF | TGTGCCAGCTCCGGCGAAAGGGCAGCTTACAATGAGCAGTTCTTC
- | TRBJ2-2 | - | TRBV30 | CAWSVTGVHTGELFF | TGTGCCTGGAGTGTGACGGGAGTACACACCGGGGAGCTGTTTTTT
TRBD1 | TRBJ2-1 | few | TRBV7-9 | CASSRGQGGNEQFF | TGTGCCAGCAGCCGGGGACAGGGCGGGAATGAGCAGTTCTTC
- | TRBJ1-2 | - | TRBV7-9 | CASSLVQGLGYGYTF | TGTGCCAGCAGCTTAGTACAGGGCCTTGGCTATGGCTACACCTTC
- | TRBJ1-2 | - | TRBV7-9 | CASSLPARGYTF | TGTGCCAGCAGCCTACCGGCGCGGGGCTACACCTTC
TRBD2 | TRBJ2-7 | - | TRBV7-2 | CASSLVPSGQTYEQYF | TGTGCCAGCAGCTTAGTGCCTAGCGGGCAAACCTACGAGCAGTACTTC
- | TRBJ2-3 | - | TRBV7-9 | CASSLVSLRDTQYF | TGTGCCAGCAGCTTAGTCAGCCTTCGGGATACGCAGTATTTT
TRBD2 | TRBJ2-7 | - | TRBV5-4 | CASREREGYEQYF | TGTGCCAGCAGGGAGCGGGAGGGCTACGAGCAGTACTTC
- | TRBJ2-1 | - | TRBV7-2 | CASSLWAGGTNEQFF | TGTGCCAGCAGCTTGTGGGCAGGGGGGACCAATGAGCAGTTCTTC
TRBD1 | TRBJ2-5 | few | TRBV10-3 | CAISRGRETQYF | TGTGCCATCAGCAGGGGGCGGGAGACCCAGTACTTC
- | TRBJ2-6 | - | TRBV9 | CASSVWSGAGANVLTF | TGTGCCAGCAGCGTATGGTCAGGGGCTGGGGCCAACGTCCTGACTTTC
- | TRBJ2-1 | - | TRBV4-3 | CASSQDSYNEQFF | TGCGCCAGCAGCCAAGACAGTTACAATGAGCAGTTCTTC
- | TRBJ2-7 | - | TRBV28 | CASSVSYEQYF | TGTGCCAGCAGTGTTTCCTACGAGCAGTACTTC
TRBD2 | TRBJ2-4 | few | TRBV7-9 | CASSLPSGTIQYF | TGTGCCAGCAGCCTTCCTAGCGGGACCATTCAGTACTTC
TRBD1 | TRBJ2-7 | - | TRBV7-9 | CASSQGQGKGEQYF | TGTGCCAGCAGCCAGGGACAGGGTAAAGGCGAGCAGTACTTC
TRBD2 | TRBJ2-4 | - | TRBV15 | CATSEARGLALAKNIQYF | TGTGCCACCAGCGAGGCGAGGGGACTAGCGTTAGCCAAAAACATTCAGTACTTC
- | TRBJ1-1 | few | TRBV30 | CAWSSLLNTEAFF | TGTGCCTGGAGTTCCCTGCTGAACACTGAAGCTTTCTTT
TRBD2 | TRBJ2-3 | - | TRBV29-1 | CSVGLASDTQYF | TGCAGCGTTGGACTAGCGTCAGATACGCAGTATTTT
- | TRBJ2-1 | - | TRBV7-7 | CASSLEPYNEQFF | TGTGCCAGCAGCTTAGAGCCCTACAATGAGCAGTTCTTC
- | TRBJ2-3 | - | TRBV29-1 | CSGMCTDTQYF | TGCAGCGGGATGTGTACAGATACGCAGTATTTT
TRBD1 | TRBJ1-1 | few | TRBV4-2 | CASSQGDRIFTEAFF | TGTGCCAGCAGCCAAGGGGACAGGATTTTCACTGAAGCTTTCTTT
- | TRBJ2-7 | - | TRBV28 | CASSPDRYEQYF | TGTGCCAGCAGCCCCGACCGCTACGAGCAGTACTTC
TRBD1 | TRBJ2-1 | many | TRBV10-3 | CAIRKTGGHEQFF | TGTGCCATCAGGAAGACAGGGGGCCATGAGCAGTTCTTC